This T cell receptor beta chain comes out of a study of blood T cell repertoires in COVID-19. As for the study in general: Whether acute or convalescent, the COVID-19 samples came from the United States, Italy and Spain. T cells, B-cell-depleted T cells, or PBMCs provided the cDNA or gDNA that served as material.

Source study methods: Amplification from reference gene primers served as the basis for estimated nucleated cell counts. Repertoires were generated with immunoSEQ multiplex PCR, while TCRdb's copy carries only in-frame clones and drops some. The V and J calls and clone size come from that table; D and trimming were worked out from the DNA. The repertoire holds 250,000 to 350,000 clones, approximately 90% seen once, with just under 6.5% in the top ten. Enrollment of patients from Seattle took place during active infection, with longitudinal follow-up. This CDR3 has 15 residues. Germline values: CDR1 MGHRA, CDR2 YSYEKL. The V and J ends lost 4 bases and 3 bases respectively, with 16 bases between them.

The receptor's source is a woman aged 45-59 years with COVID-19, enrolled during active disease. The gene calls are TRBV4-1 and TRBJ2-7, with D perhaps TRBD2 (7 bases). The sequencing sample was made of peripheral blood. As DNA, the CDR3 is TGCGCCAGCAGCCGGGGGGGCGGGATCGGCTACGAGCAGTACTTC. Residues: CASSRGGGIGYEQYF.